This T cell receptor beta chain was documented in a study of cytomegalovirus exposure and HLA in healthy donors. J lost 7 bases, V lost 7 bases, and 7 bases had no gene match. Per the germline V gene, CDR1 is MNHNY and CDR2 is SVGAGI (reference sequence). CDR3 length equals 16 residues. This PCR relied on a set of 60 Vbeta primers and 13 Jbeta primers. Data came from immunoSEQ multiplex PCR; TCRdb stores just in-frame clones and leaves some out. The profile covers about 98,000 clones, with around 80% appearing a single time and about a sixth taken by the ten largest. Specimen: PBMCs. This sequence joins TRBV6-6 and TRBJ2-2, with TRBD2 matching 15 bases. The sequence was collected from a man between 60 and 75 years old in good health and CMV-seropositive. The CDR3 loop reads CASKMGLAGGGGELFF. CDR3 coding DNA: TGTGCCAGCAAAATGGGACTAGCGGGGGGAGGCGGGGAGCTGTTTTTT.